These 23 T cell receptor beta chains were sequenced from one sample in a study of OX40 agonist ivuxolimab in advanced cancers. Only in-frame clones appear in the TCRdb table, and some are missing; sequencing was by immunoSEQ multiplex PCR. The sample lists more than 50,000 clones; roughly 84% were seen once. The sample consisted of CD4+ or CD8+ T cells sorted from blood, taken in a trial of the OX40 agonist ivuxolimab. The receptors come from an adult with an advanced solid tumor such as melanoma, head and neck, liver or kidney cancer.

CDR3 in amino acids: CASRKRGEHEQYF. The DNA for the CDR3 is TGTGCCAGCAGGAAGAGAGGGGAGCACGAGCAGTACTTC. The chain recombines TRBV6-5 with TRBJ2-7; D is possibly TRBD1 or TRBD2 (5 bases each). The germline V gene encodes CDR1 MNHEY and CDR2 SVGAGI. The CDR3 is made up of 13 amino acids. The ends were cut back, 6 bases at V and 5 bases at J, with 14 bases in the middle.

CDR3 sequence (DNA): TGTGCCAGCAGCTTAATAGCGGGAGGCAACACATATGACGAGCAGTACTTC. It yields the protein CASSLIAGGNTYDEQYF. The V and J genes are TRBV4-2 and TRBJ2-7; 10 positions match TRBD2. The CDR3 length is 17 residues. The V gene's germline CDR1 is LGHNA and CDR2 YNFKEQ. Unmatched junction bases numbered 15, after V lost 5 bases and J lost 5 bases.

The V call is TRBV27, the J call TRBJ1-4, with 7 bases lining up with TRBD1. The germline V gene encodes CDR1 MNHEY and CDR2 SMNVEV (reference sequence). J was trimmed by 6 bases and V by 0 bases; bases with no gene match: 7. CDR3 size: 16 residues. CDR3 sequence: CASSLSIAGGDEKLFF. CDR3 in DNA: TGTGCCAGCAGTTTATCTATTGCAGGGGGTGATGAAAAACTGTTTTTT. The whole variable domain, remainder taken from reference TRBV27 and TRBJ1-4, is EAQVTQNPRYLITVTGKKLTVTCSQNMNHEYMSWYRQDPGLGLRQIYYSMNVEVTDKGDVPEGYKVSRKEKRNFPLILESPSPNQTSLYFCASSLSIAGGDEKLFFGSGTQLSVL.

This clone has only one observation. V is TRBV11-2 and J is TRBJ2-7; D gene unclear. The CDR3 loop spans 14 amino acids. In germline, CDR1 is SGHAT, CDR2 FQNNGV. V lost 0 bases, J lost 0 bases, and 6 bases lay in between. The CDR3 region is CASSLDPASYEQYF. The CDR3 nucleotides read TGTGCCAGCAGCTTAGACCCAGCCTCCTACGAGCAGTACTTC.

V gene TRBV2 combines with J gene TRBJ1-5; 8 nucleotides match TRBD1. Germline V gene sequence: CDR1 SNHLY, CDR2 FYNNEI. This CDR3 contains 14 residues. V was clipped by 6 bases and J by 7 bases; unmatched bases: 8. The DNA of the CDR3 is TGTGCCAGCAGAGGGGACAGGCCGGGGCAGCCCCAGCATTTT. It yields the protein CASRGDRPGQPQHF.

In its sample, this clone was seen once. This sequence joins TRBV27 and TRBJ2-3; possibly TRBD1 or TRBD2 for D (5 bases each). Per germline, CDR1 MNHEY and CDR2 SMNVEV (reference sequence). This CDR3 is 15 amino acids long. Trimming pared 3 bases from V and 6 bases from J, leaving 16 bases between. CDR3: CASSLGPTPRDTQYF. The CDR3 DNA is TGTGCCAGCAGTTTGGGACCGACACCCCGGGATACGCAGTATTTT.

This clone occurred once. V is TRBV5-1 and J is TRBJ1-6; D remains unclear. The CDR3 covers 14 residues. Trimming cost V 5 bases and J 3 bases, with 9 bases left between them. Germline loops: CDR1 SGHRS, CDR2 YFSETQ. The CDR3 region has the DNA TGCGCCAGCAGTGTTGAGCGCTATAATTCACCCCTCCACTTT. It yields the protein CASSVERYNSPLHF.

The rearrangement links TRBV28 to TRBJ2-1, with D possibly TRBD2 on 6 matching bases. V was cut by 9 bases and J by 7 bases, with 19 bases left in between. CDR3 size: 14 residues. The germline gives CDR1 MDHEN, CDR2 SYDVKM. The CDR3 protein is CASSRAGSGNEQFF. The DNA for the CDR3 is TGTGCCAGTTCAAGGGCGGGGTCGGGGAATGAGCAGTTCTTC.

J is TRBJ2-5 and V is TRBV7-6; 7 bases map to TRBD1. Per germline, CDR1 SGHVS and CDR2 FNYEAQ. The length of the CDR3 is 15 residues. V trimming: 5 bases; J trimming: 2 bases; junction bases outside the gene matches: 8. The CDR3 nucleotides are TGTGCCAGCAGCGACAACAGGGGACCTCAAGAGACCCAGTACTTC. It codes for CASSDNRGPQETQYF.

This rearrangement joins TRBV9 to TRBJ2-7; 10 bases fit TRBD2. Looked up from germline, CDR1 is SGDLS and CDR2 is YYNGEE. The CDR3 spans 15 residues. Unmatched junction bases numbered 5, after V lost 0 bases and J lost 5 bases. CDR3 amino acids: CASSVAPSGSHEQYF. The CDR3 DNA follows: TGTGCCAGCAGCGTAGCCCCTAGCGGGAGCCACGAGCAGTACTTC.

The V call is TRBV21-1, the J call TRBJ1-2. TRBV21-1 is termed a pseudogene. The CDR3 length is 16 residues. Here the CDR3 reads CASSTKTQGGFAGYTF. The CDR3 DNA reads TGTGCCAGCAGCACAAAAACACAGGGAGGGTTTGCTGGCTACACCTTC.

V and J are TRBV29-1 and TRBJ2-2, with 8 bases matching TRBD1. Germline CDR1 SQVTM, CDR2 ANQGSEA. The CDR3 consists of 16 residues. The V and J ends lost 5 bases and 6 bases, in that order; junction bases with no gene match: 14. CDR3 loop: CSVWGGQGASAGELFF. CDR3 coding DNA: TGCAGCGTTTGGGGCGGGCAGGGGGCGAGTGCCGGGGAGCTGTTTTTT.

This clone came up a few times. The V gene is TRBV5-4, the J gene TRBJ2-5, with a possible D match to TRBD2 (5 bases). CDR1 is SGHNT, CDR2 YYREEE, per germline (reference sequence). With 1 base removed from V and 5 bases from J, the gap between germline ends came to 6 bases. This CDR3 comprises 12 residues. CDR3 in DNA: TGTGCCAGCAGCTTGCAGCGGGAGACCCAGTACTTC. The encoded protein is CASSLQRETQYF.

With respect to this clone: One junction end disagrees with the germline gene, perhaps due to a read error. The genes are TRBV5-1 and TRBJ2-5; D tentatively fits TRBD1 or TRBD2 (5 bases each). CDR1 and CDR2 from the germline V gene are SGHRS and YFSETQ. The CDR3 loop spans 14 amino acids. In DNA, the CDR3 is TGCGCCAGCCGCTTCGGGGCACCGCAAGAGACCCAGTACTTC. This translates into CASRFGAPQETQYF.

The chain recombines TRBV30 with TRBJ1-2; 11 nucleotides match TRBD1. V was clipped by 3 bases and J by 8 bases; unmatched bases: 5. The CDR3 contains 13 residues. Germline V gene sequence: CDR1 GTSNPN, CDR2 SVGIG (reference sequence). This chain's CDR3 is CAWRDRGREGYTF. DNA of the CDR3: TGTGCCTGGAGGGACAGGGGGCGGGAAGGCTACACCTTC.

This clone appeared a few times. The gene calls are TRBV19 and TRBJ1-5; D might be TRBD1 (5 bases). CDR3 length: 16 amino acids. CDR1 is LNHDA, CDR2 SQIVND, per germline (reference sequence). V was clipped by 3 bases and J by 7 bases, with 19 bases between them. The CDR3, as DNA: TGTGCCAGTAGTATTGTCCCGCAGGGACTTGGACAGCCCCAGCATTTT. It translates to CASSIVPQGLGQPQHF.

The chain combines TRBV13 with TRBJ2-5; 9 nucleotides line up with TRBD2. V shed 5 bases and J 4 bases; nucleotides not matched to a gene: 8. This CDR3 comprises 15 residues. Germline CDR1 is PRHDT and CDR2 is FYEKMQ (reference sequence). The CDR3 DNA is TGTGCCAGCAGCCTCTCGCGAGCGGGAGGAGAGACCCAGTACTTC. Encoded protein: CASSLSRAGGETQYF. The whole variable domain, filled in from reference TRBV13 and TRBJ2-5, reads AAGVIQSPRHLIKEKRETATLKCYPIPRHDTVYWYQQGPGQDPQFLISFYEKMQSDKGSIPDRFSAQQFSDYHSELNMSSLELGDSALYFCASSLSRAGGETQYFGPGTRLLVL.

V is TRBV7-2 and J is TRBJ1-2; 10 nucleotides align to TRBD1. This CDR3 spans 14 amino acids. J gave up 8 bases and V 1 base, and 4 bases lay outside the gene matches. Germline assignment: CDR1 SGHTA and CDR2 FQGNSA. The CDR3 region is CASSLGQGAEGYTF. CDR3 nucleotides: TGTGCCAGCAGCTTAGGACAGGGGGCAGAAGGCTACACCTTC.

The V call is TRBV29-1, the J call TRBJ2-3; TRBD1 agrees at 12 bases. Germline V gene data show CDR1 as SQVTM and CDR2 as ANQGSEA. The CDR3 has 14 residues. V shed 3 bases, J shed 4 bases, and the junction held 2 bases outside the gene matches. Here the CDR3 reads CSVEGQGAPDTQYF. CDR3 coding DNA: TGCAGCGTTGAGGGACAGGGGGCTCCAGATACGCAGTATTTT.

This chain connects TRBV6-1 to TRBJ1-5, with TRBD1 matching 8 bases. In germline, CDR1 is MNHNS, CDR2 SASEGT. With 5 bases clipped from V and 6 bases from J, the junction kept 9 bases outside the gene matches. The CDR3 loop spans 15 amino acids. The chain's CDR3 is CASSLGQGKGQPQHF. The CDR3 DNA sequence: TGTGCCAGCAGTCTCGGACAGGGAAAGGGTCAGCCCCAGCATTTT.

The V call is TRBV6-1, the J call TRBJ1-2; D gene uncertain. V was cut by 3 bases and J by 0 bases, with 14 bases left in between. Germline assignment: CDR1 MNHNS and CDR2 SASEGT. The CDR3 totals 16 residues. CDR3 region: CASSEGSGTANYGYTF. CDR3 coding DNA: TGTGCCAGCAGTGAGGGGAGCGGAACCGCTAACTATGGCTACACCTTC.

Here the CDR3 DNA reads TGTGCCAGCAGCCTAAGTCTGAACACTGAAGCTTTCTTT. This gives the protein CASSLSLNTEAFF. V and J are TRBV6-1 and TRBJ1-1; unclear D gene. CDR1 MNHNS and CDR2 SASEGT come from the germline V gene. Trimming removed 6 bases from V and 0 bases from J, with 8 bases in between. This CDR3 comprises 13 residues.

In the case of this clone: The sample has other DNA sequences that encode this CDR3 too. The chain has TRBV19 and TRBJ1-1; the D gene is possibly TRBD1 (6 bases). The CDR3 consists of 14 residues. The germline V gene has CDR1 LNHDA and CDR2 SQIVND (reference sequence). The germline V and J ends were trimmed by 5 bases and 1 base, with 11 bases remaining between them. The chain's CDR3 is CASSPDRTNTEAFF. CDR3 DNA: TGTGCCAGTAGTCCCGACAGGACGAACACTGAAGCTTTCTTT. The whole variable domain, filled in from reference TRBV19 and TRBJ1-1, reads DGGITQSPKYLFRKEGQNVTLSCEQNLNHDAMYWYRQDPGQGLRLIYYSQIVNDFQKGDIAEGYSVSREKKESFPLTVTSAQKNPTAFYLCASSPDRTNTEAFFGQGTRLTVV.